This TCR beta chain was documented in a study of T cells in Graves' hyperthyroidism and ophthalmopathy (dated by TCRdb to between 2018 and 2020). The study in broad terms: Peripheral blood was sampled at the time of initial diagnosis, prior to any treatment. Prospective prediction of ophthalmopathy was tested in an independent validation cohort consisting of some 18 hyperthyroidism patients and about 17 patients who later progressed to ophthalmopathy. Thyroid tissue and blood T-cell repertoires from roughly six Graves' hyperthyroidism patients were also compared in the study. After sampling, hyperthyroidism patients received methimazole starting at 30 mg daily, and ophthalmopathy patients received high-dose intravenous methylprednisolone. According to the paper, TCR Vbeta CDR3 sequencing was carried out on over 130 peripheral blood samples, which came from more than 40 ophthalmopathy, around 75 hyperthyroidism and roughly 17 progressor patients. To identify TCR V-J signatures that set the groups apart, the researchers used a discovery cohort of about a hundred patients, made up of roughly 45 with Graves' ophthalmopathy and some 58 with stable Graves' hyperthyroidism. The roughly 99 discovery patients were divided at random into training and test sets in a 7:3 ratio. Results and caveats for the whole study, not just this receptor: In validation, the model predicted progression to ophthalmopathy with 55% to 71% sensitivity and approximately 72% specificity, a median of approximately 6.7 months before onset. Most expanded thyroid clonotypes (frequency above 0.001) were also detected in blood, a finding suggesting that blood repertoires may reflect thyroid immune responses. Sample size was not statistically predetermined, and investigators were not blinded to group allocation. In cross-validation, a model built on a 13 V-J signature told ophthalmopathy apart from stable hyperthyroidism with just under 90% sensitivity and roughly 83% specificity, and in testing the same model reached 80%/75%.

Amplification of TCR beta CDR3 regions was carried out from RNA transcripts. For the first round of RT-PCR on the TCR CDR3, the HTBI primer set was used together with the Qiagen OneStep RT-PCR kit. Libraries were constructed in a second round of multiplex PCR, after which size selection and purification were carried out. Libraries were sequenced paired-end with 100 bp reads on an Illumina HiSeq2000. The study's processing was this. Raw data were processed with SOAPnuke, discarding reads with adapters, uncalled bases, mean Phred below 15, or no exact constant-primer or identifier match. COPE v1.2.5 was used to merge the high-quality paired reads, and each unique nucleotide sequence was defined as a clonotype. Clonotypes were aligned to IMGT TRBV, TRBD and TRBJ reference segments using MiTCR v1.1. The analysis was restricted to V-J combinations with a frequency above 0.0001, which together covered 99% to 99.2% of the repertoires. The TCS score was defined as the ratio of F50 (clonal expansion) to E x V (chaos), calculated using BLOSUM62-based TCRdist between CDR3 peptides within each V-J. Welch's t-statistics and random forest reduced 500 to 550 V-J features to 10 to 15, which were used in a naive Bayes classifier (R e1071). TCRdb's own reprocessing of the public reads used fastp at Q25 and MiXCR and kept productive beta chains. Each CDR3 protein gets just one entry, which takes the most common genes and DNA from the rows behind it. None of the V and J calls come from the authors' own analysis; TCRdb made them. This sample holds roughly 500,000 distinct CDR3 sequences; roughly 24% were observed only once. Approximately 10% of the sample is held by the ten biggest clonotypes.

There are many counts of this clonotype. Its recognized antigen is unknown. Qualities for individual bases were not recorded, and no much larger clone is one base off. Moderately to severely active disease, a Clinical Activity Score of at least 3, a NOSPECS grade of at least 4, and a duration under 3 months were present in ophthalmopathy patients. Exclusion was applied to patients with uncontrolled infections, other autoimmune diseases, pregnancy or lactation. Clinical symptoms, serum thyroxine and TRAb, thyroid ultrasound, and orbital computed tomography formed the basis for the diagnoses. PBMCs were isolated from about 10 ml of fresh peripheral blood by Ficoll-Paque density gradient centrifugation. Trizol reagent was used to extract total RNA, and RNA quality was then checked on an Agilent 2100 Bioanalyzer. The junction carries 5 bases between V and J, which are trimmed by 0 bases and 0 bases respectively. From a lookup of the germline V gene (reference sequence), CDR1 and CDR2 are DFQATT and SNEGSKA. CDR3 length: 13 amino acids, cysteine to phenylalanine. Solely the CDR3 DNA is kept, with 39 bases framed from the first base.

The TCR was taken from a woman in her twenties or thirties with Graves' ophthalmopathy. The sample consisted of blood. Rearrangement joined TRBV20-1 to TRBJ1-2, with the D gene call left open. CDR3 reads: CSARDPSNYGYTF. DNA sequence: TGCAGTGCTAGAGACCCCTCTAACTATGGCTACACCTTC.